A single count supports the clone carrying this T cell receptor beta chain. Primers: 60 Vbeta forward and 13 Jbeta reverse. Sequencing used immunoSEQ multiplex PCR; TCRdb keeps in-frame clones, though not all of them. The sample shows about 150,000 clones, roughly 80% of them seen only once. The sample comes from a study of cytomegalovirus exposure and HLA in healthy donors. Looking at the study overall: Ancestry clustering placed about 86% of 350 to 500 genotyped donors in the Caucasian-associated cluster.

The J segment lost 4 bases and the V segment lost 4 bases, leaving 6 bases of the junction unmatched. CDR1 and CDR2 (germline): KGHSH, LQKENI. The CDR3 covers 15 residues. Sequencing was done on a sample of PBMCs. The rearrangement links TRBV18 to TRBJ2-7; TRBD2 matches at 11 bases. This sequence originates from a male donor in good health and CMV-seronegative. The CDR3 loop is CASSQTGTSGYEQYF. DNA of the CDR3: TGTGCCAGCTCACAAACCGGGACTAGCGGTTACGAGCAGTACTTC.